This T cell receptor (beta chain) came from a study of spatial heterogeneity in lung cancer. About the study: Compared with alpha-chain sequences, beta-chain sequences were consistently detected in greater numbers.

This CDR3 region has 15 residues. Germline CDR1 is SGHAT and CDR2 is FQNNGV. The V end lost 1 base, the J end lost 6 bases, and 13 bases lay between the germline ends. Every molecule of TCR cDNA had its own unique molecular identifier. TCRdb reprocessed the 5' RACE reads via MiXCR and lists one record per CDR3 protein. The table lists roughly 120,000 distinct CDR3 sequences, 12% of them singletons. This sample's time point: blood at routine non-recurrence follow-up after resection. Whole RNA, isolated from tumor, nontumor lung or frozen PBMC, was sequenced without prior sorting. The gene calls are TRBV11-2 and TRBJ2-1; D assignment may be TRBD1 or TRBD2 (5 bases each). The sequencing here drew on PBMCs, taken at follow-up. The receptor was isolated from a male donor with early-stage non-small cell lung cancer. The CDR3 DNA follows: TGTGCCAGCAGCTTAGCCCTCCCCGGGGCCAATGAGCAGTTCTTC. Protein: CASSLALPGANEQFF. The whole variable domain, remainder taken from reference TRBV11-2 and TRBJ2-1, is EAGVAQSPRYKIIEKRQSVAFWCNPISGHATLYWYQQILGQGPKLLIQFQNNGVVDDSQLPKDRFSAERLKGVDSTLKIQPAKLEDSAVYLCASSLALPGANEQFFGPGTRLTVL.